This record concerns one T cell receptor beta chain sequence. Its antigen is currently unknown. The sample is drawn from a study of cytomegalovirus exposure and HLA in healthy donors. The study's findings and limits: In terms of immune exposure information, only CMV serostatus was available. A missense variant in DCLRE1C was later tied to TCR beta V- and J-gene trimming. Per a later analysis, HLA-associated TCR beta chains showed more clonal expansion than other, equally common TCR beta chains.

Germline CDR1 is MGHRA and CDR2 is YSYEKL. The length of the CDR3 is 16 residues. The junction had 8 bases not matched to a gene; V was cut back by 2 bases and J by 5 bases. The PCR had 60 Vbeta and 13 Jbeta primers. Only in-frame clones appear in the TCRdb table, and some are missing; sequencing was by immunoSEQ multiplex PCR. The data hold 180,000 or so clones, with 80% to 90% observed a single time. The chain is built from TRBV4-1 and TRBJ1-2; 10 positions agree with TRBD1. This clonotype was sampled from a woman aged 18-29 years in good health and CMV-seropositive. Material for sequencing was PBMCs. CDR3 sequence: CASSQQGTGEEYGYTF. CDR3 DNA sequence: TGCGCCAGCAGCCAACAGGGGACAGGGGAAGAGTATGGCTACACCTTC.